These T cell receptor beta chains were read from a single sample in a study of cytomegalovirus exposure and HLA in healthy donors. The method was immunoSEQ multiplex PCR; TCRdb's version includes in-frame clones alone and lacks a portion of them. Found here are about 180,000 clones, around 76% of them singletons; the top ten hold more than 1.5%. Sequencing was done on a sample of PBMCs. These receptor sequences come from a man in his forties or fifties in good health and CMV-seronegative. Each CDR3 is given with its conserved first and last residue. D genes are given only for firm matches. The listing skips clone size in some rows; elsewhere it reads once, few, many or a size class.

j_gene,d_gene,v_gene,abundance,len,CDR3nt,CDR3aa
TRBJ1-6,TRBD1,TRBV30,NA,15,TGTGCCTGGAGTGACAGGGGTTCCTATAATTCACCCCTCCACTTT,CAWSDRGSYNSPLHF
TRBJ1-2,TRBD1,TRBV30,NA,16,TGTGCCTGGAGTGTCCCGGCAGGGGGCACTAACTATGGCTACACCTTC,CAWSVPAGGTNYGYTF
TRBJ2-7,NA,TRBV5-1,NA,16,TGCGCCAGCAGCTTGGCCATGGGAGCATTCCGCTACGAGCAGTACTTC,CASSLAMGAFRYEQYF
TRBJ2-2,TRBD2,TRBV11-2,NA,18,TGTGCCAGCAGCCGAGGCAGCGGGGGGGCCGCGGGGACCGGGGAGCTGTTTTTT,CASSRGSGGAAGTGELFF
TRBJ2-4,TRBD1,TRBV5-1,few,13,TGCGCCAGCAGCAGGGACAGGCAAAACATTCAGTACTTC,CASSRDRQNIQYF
TRBJ2-1,NA,TRBV7-2,NA,16,TGTGCCAGCACCCTTGGGGGGGGGCGTTCCTACAATGAGCAGTTCTTC,CASTLGGGRSYNEQFF
TRBJ2-3,TRBD1,TRBV5-1,NA,17,TGCGCCAGCAGCTTCCCTATCCGGGACAGGGAATCAGATACGCAGTATTTT,CASSFPIRDRESDTQYF
TRBJ2-2,TRBD1,TRBV4-1,NA,16,TGCGCCAGCACAGCCAGGGTAGGGGGCAGCACCGGGGAGCTGTTTTTT,CASTARVGGSTGELFF
TRBJ1-3,NA,TRBV28,NA,15,TGTGCCAGCAGTTTTGGGCAGGGTGATGGAAACACCATATATTTT,CASSFGQGDGNTIYF
TRBJ2-1,TRBD2,TRBV4-3,NA,16,TGCGCCAGCAGCCAATCGCTAGCGGGAGTTCCCAATGAGCAGTTCTTC,CASSQSLAGVPNEQFF
TRBJ1-1,TRBD1,TRBV5-6,NA,14,TGTGCCAGCAGCTCGGGACAGACATACACTGAAGCTTTCTTT,CASSSGQTYTEAFF
TRBJ2-1,NA,TRBV5-5,NA,17,TGTGCCAGCAGCTTGGAGGGTTCGGCAGGGCGCTACAATGAGCAGTTCTTC,CASSLEGSAGRYNEQFF
TRBJ2-3,NA,TRBV6-6,NA,15,TGTGCCAGTGTCGGGAGCGGGCGGAACACAGATACGCAGTATTTT,CASVGSGRNTDTQYF
TRBJ2-3,NA,TRBV4-1,NA,16,TGCGCCAGCAGCCAAGGTCGATACAGGGCCACAGATACGCAGTATTTT,CASSQGRYRATDTQYF
TRBJ2-7,NA,TRBV29-1,NA,15,TGCAGCGTGGTGGGTTTCGTAGGGGATGACTACGAGCAGTACTTC,CSVVGFVGDDYEQYF
TRBJ2-2,TRBD2,TRBV27,NA,23,TGTGCCAGCAGTTTCTGGCCTTCCGGGACTAGCGGACCTTTATTCGCGAACACCGGGGAGCTGTTTTTT,CASSFWPSGTSGPLFANTGELFF
TRBJ1-5,NA,TRBV15,NA,14,TGTGCCACCAGCGGGTGGACAGCGAATCAGCCCCAGCATTTT,CATSGWTANQPQHF
TRBJ2-7,NA,TRBV28,NA,11,TGTGCCAGCAGTCAGTCCTACGAGCAGTACTTC,CASSQSYEQYF
TRBJ2-3,NA,TRBV6-5,once,14,TGTGCCAGCAACACGGGGGGCAGCACAGATACGCAGTATTTT,CASNTGGSTDTQYF
TRBJ1-2,NA,TRBV28,NA,18,TGTGCCAGCAGCGCCGGGATGGACCTGAAACGTTCAAACTATGGCTACACCTTC,CASSAGMDLKRSNYGYTF
TRBJ1-4,NA,TRBV7-5,NA,14,TGTGCCAGAACCCCCAGGCAGACTAATGAAAAACTGTTTTTT,CARTPRQTNEKLFF
TRBJ2-4,TRBD1,TRBV28,NA,15,TGTGCCAGCAGTTTACCCGGGACAGGGGTTTGGGGTCAGTACTTC,CASSLPGTGVWGQYF
TRBJ1-1,NA,TRBV2,NA,13,TGTGCCAGCTCTCGACAGGCCCTACCTGAAGCTTTCTTT,CASSRQALPEAFF
TRBJ2-7,NA,TRBV7-9,NA,15,TGTGCCAGCAGCTTAATTGGGGGAGGGGGCTACGAGCAGTACTTC,CASSLIGGGGYEQYF
TRBJ2-4,TRBD2,TRBV11-2,NA,19,TGTGCCAGCAGCCTAGGACTAGCGGGAGGTCAGTTAGCCAAAAACATTCAGTACTTC,CASSLGLAGGQLAKNIQYF
TRBJ1-5,NA,TRBV28,NA,13,TGTGCCAGCAGGGGGAGGGGGAGGGAGCCCCAGCATTTT,CASRGRGREPQHF
TRBJ2-1,TRBD2,TRBV9,NA,15,TGTGCCAGCAGCGTTGGAAGCGGGAGGTTAAATGAGCAGTTCTTC,CASSVGSGRLNEQFF
TRBJ2-7,TRBD1,TRBV7-3,NA,13,TGTGCCAGCTTCCCGGGACAGGGGAACGAGCAGTACTTC,CASFPGQGNEQYF
TRBJ1-1,NA,TRBV5-6,few,17,TGTGCCAGCAGCTCCTTTCGTTATGACAGGCCCCACACTGAAGCTTTCTTT,CASSSFRYDRPHTEAFF
TRBJ2-1,TRBD2,TRBV27,few,14,TGTGCCAGCAGGAACGGGAGGGCCTCCAATGAGCAGTTCTTC,CASRNGRASNEQFF
TRBJ2-7,NA,TRBV5-8,few,16,TGTGCCAGCAGCTCTGGGGGCCTAGTATCCCCTTTCCAGCAGTACTTC,CASSSGGLVSPFQQYF
TRBJ1-5,NA,TRBV7-2,few,14,TGTGCCAGCAGCTTAGATGGGGGAGGTCAGCCCCAGCATTTT,CASSLDGGGQPQHF
TRBJ2-3,TRBD2,TRBV10-2,NA,17,TGCGCCAGCAGTGAAGTGAGGACTAGCGGGAACACAGATACGCAGTATTTT,CASSEVRTSGNTDTQYF
TRBJ2-5,TRBD2,TRBV6-1,NA,18,TGTGCCAGCAGTGAAGTTCCTGGACTAGCGGGAGGGAGGGAGACCCAGTACTTC,CASSEVPGLAGGRETQYF
TRBJ1-1,NA,TRBV5-1,NA,14,TGCGCCAGCAGCTTGTCTGGGCAGATTCATGAAGCTTTCTTT,CASSLSGQIHEAFF
TRBJ2-7,TRBD1,TRBV7-2,NA,15,TGTGCCAGCAGCCCCGCCCAGGGGGCGAGCTACGAGCAGTACTTC,CASSPAQGASYEQYF
TRBJ1-1,TRBD1,TRBV28,NA,17,TGTGCCAGCAGTTCTTACGCCGGGACAGGGGAGAACACTGAAGCTTTCTTT,CASSSYAGTGENTEAFF
TRBJ1-5,NA,TRBV29-1,NA,14,TGCAGCGTTAAACCGGCAGGGCCCAATCAGCCCCAGCATTTT,CSVKPAGPNQPQHF
TRBJ1-2,NA,TRBV6-5,few,12,TGTGCCAGCAGTTACTCGCTCTTTCAGTACACCTTC,CASSYSLFQYTF
TRBJ2-7,TRBD1,TRBV28,NA,14,TGTGCCAGCAGTGTTAGACAGGGCAACTACGAGCAGTACTTC,CASSVRQGNYEQYF
TRBJ2-1,NA,TRBV29-1,NA,15,TGCAGCGTTGTGGACCCGAGTCTAGCGACGAATGAGCAGTTCTTC,CSVVDPSLATNEQFF
TRBJ2-7,NA,TRBV6-6,few,15,TGTGCCAGCACCAAGGGGGGGGGTGGCCCTTACGAGCAGTACTTC,CASTKGGGGPYEQYF
TRBJ1-2,NA,TRBV28,NA,13,TGTGCCAGCAGCTGGGGGACTGCTAATGGCTACACCTTC,CASSWGTANGYTF
TRBJ2-3,NA,TRBV7-2,NA,16,TGTGCCAGCAGCCAGGGACTTTTGGGCCCCACAGATACGCAGTATTTT,CASSQGLLGPTDTQYF
TRBJ2-7,TRBD2,TRBV14,NA,15,TGTGCCAGCAGCCCCTACACTAGCGGGAGATACGAGCAGTACTTC,CASSPYTSGRYEQYF
TRBJ2-5,NA,TRBV7-2,NA,10,TGTGCCAGCAGCTTGAGAGACCAGTACTTC,CASSLRDQYF
TRBJ1-5,NA,TRBV21-1,NA,14,TGTGCCAGTTCACACAGGGGTAACAGTCAGCCCCAGCATTTT,CASSHRGNSQPQHF
TRBJ2-7,NA,TRBV20-1,NA,11,TGCAGTCCCAGGAAACTTTACGAGCAGTACTTC,CSPRKLYEQYF
TRBJ2-7,TRBD1,TRBV5-1,NA,15,TGCGCCAGCAGCTTGGGGGAAGGACAGGGAAACGAGCAGTACTTC,CASSLGEGQGNEQYF
TRBJ1-1,NA,TRBV29-1,NA,15,TGCAGCGTGGAAAGCAGGGGAGGGAAAGGCACTGAAGCTTTCTTT,CSVESRGGKGTEAFF